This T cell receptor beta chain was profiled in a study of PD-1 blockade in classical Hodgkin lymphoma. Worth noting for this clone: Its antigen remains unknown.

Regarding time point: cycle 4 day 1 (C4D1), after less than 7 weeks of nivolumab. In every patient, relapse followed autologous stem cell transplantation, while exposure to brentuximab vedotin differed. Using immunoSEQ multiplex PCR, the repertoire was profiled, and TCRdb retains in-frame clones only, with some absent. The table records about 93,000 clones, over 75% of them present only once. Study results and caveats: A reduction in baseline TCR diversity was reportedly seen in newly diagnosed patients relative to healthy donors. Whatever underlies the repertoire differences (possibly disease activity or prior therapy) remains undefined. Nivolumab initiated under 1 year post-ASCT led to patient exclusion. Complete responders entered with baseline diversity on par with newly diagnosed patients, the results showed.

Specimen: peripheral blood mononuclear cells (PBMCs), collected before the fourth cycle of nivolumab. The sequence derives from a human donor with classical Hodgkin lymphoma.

CDR3 amino acids: CASTSRTSHNEQFF. The CDR3 DNA reads TGTGCCAGCACCTCGAGGACTAGTCACAATGAGCAGTTCTTC. This chain connects TRBV7-2 to TRBJ2-1; 7 nucleotides match TRBD2. Germline V gene sequence: CDR1 SGHTA, CDR2 FQGNSA. This CDR3 has 14 residues. The V segment lost 7 bases and the J segment 5 bases; nucleotides outside the gene matches: 8.